This entry features one T cell receptor beta chain sequence. At the deep level, the assay was run. Sequencing used immunoSEQ multiplex PCR; TCRdb keeps in-frame clones, though not all of them. The sample includes around 600,000 clones, roughly 98% of them seen just once. The naive CD8 fraction comprised CD45RO-negative cells positively selected for CCR7 and excluded terminally differentiated effector memory CD45RA+ cells. The study drew all its donors from Caucasian adults living in Nashville, Tennessee. These data belong to a study of shared clonotypes between healthy human individuals. On the study more broadly: CD4 naive cells filled three plates per donor, CD4 memory three, CD8 naive two and CD8 memory one.

The CDR3 is made up of 16 amino acids. Trimming cost V 5 bases and J 0 bases; bases outside gene matches: 5. From germline, CDR1 is PRHDT and CDR2 FYEKMQ (reference sequence). This receptor was identified in a man aged 25 to 40 in good health. Sequencing was performed on naive CD8+ T cells sorted from blood. The chain is built from TRBV13 and TRBJ2-1; 9 positions match TRBD2. CDR3 sequence (DNA): TGTGCCAGCAGCGAGACTAGCGGTCGCTCCTACAATGAGCAGTTCTTC. Amino acids: CASSETSGRSYNEQFF.